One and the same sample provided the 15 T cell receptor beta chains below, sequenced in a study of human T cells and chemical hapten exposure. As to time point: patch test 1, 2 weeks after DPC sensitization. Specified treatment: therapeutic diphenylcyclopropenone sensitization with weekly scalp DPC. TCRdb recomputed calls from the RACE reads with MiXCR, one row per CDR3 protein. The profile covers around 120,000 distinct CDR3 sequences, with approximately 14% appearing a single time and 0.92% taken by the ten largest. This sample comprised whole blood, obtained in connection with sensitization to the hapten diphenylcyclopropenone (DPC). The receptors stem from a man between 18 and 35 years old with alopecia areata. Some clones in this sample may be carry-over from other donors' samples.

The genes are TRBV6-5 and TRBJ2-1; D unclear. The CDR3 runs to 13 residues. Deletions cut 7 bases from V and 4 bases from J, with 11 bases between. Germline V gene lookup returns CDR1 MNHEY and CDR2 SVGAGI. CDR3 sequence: CASKAGLYNEQFF. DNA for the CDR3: TGTGCCAGCAAGGCCGGCCTGTACAATGAGCAGTTCTTC.

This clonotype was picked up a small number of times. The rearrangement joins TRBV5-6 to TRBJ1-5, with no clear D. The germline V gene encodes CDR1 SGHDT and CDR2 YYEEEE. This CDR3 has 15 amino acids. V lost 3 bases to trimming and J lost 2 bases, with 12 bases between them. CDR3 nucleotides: TGTGCCAGCAGCTACGGCGTTCGGGGCAATCAGCCCCAGCATTTT. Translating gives CASSYGVRGNQPQHF.

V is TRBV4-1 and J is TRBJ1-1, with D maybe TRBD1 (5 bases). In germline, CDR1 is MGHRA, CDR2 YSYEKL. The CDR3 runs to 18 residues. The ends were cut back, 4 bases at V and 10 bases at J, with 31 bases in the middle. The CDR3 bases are TGCGCCAGCAGCCCCGGGGGACGCACAGCGGCAGGTCATGAGGTAGCTTTCTTT. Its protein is CASSPGGRTAAGHEVAFF.

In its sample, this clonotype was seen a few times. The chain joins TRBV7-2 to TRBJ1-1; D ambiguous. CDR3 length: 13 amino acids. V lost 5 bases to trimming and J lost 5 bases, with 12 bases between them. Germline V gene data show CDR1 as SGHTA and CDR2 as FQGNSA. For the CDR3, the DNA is TGTGCCAGCAGCCCCCTATTTAGGACTGAAGCTTTCTTT. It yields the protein CASSPLFRTEAFF.

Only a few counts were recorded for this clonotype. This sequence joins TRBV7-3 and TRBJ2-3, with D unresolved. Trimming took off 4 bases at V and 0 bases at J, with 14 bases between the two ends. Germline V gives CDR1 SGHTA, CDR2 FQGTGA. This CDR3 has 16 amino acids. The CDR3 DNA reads TGTGCCAGCAGCTCCGAAGGCCCTTCTAGCACAGATACGCAGTATTTT. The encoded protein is CASSSEGPSSTDTQYF. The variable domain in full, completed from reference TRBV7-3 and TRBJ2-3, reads GAGVSQTPSNKVTEKGKYVELRCDPISGHTALYWYRQSLGQGPEFLIYFQGTGAADDSGLPNDRFFAVRPEGSVSTLKIQRTERGDSAVYLCASSSEGPSSTDTQYFGPGTRLTVL.

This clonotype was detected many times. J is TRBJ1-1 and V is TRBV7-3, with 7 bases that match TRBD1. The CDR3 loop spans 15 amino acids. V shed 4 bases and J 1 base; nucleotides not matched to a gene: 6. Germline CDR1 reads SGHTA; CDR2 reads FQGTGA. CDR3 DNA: TGTGCCAGCAGCTCCGACAGGGCCGCGAACACTGAAGCTTTCTTT. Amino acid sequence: CASSSDRAANTEAFF. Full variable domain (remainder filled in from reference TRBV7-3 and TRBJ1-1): GAGVSQTPSNKVTEKGKYVELRCDPISGHTALYWYRQSLGQGPEFLIYFQGTGAADDSGLPNDRFFAVRPEGSVSTLKIQRTERGDSAVYLCASSSDRAANTEAFFGQGTRLTVV.

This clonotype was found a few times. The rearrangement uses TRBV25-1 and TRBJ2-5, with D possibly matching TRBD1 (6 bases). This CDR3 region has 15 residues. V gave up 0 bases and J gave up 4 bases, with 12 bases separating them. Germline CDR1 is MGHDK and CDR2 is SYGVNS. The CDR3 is CASSEYTGRGETQYF. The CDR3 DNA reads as TGTGCCAGCAGTGAATATACAGGGAGAGGAGAGACCCAGTACTTC.

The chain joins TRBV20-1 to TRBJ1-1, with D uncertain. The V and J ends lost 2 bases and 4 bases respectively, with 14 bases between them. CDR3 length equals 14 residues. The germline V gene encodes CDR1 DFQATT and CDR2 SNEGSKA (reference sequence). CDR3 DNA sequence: TGCAGTGCTAGATGGTCGGGAATCGGCACTGAAGCTTTCTTT. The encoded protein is CSARWSGIGTEAFF.

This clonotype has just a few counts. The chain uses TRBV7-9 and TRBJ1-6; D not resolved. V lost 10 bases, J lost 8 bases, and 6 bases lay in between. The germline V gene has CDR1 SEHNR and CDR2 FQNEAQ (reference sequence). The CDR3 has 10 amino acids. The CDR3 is CAIGDSPLHF. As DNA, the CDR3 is TGTGCCATTGGGGATTCACCCCTCCACTTT.

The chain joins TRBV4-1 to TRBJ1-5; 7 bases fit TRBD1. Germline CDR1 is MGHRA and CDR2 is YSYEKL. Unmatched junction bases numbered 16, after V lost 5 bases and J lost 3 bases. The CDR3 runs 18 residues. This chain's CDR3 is CASSTRQGPLLANQPQHF. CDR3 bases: TGCGCCAGCAGCACTCGACAGGGACCGTTGCTGGCCAATCAGCCCCAGCATTTT.

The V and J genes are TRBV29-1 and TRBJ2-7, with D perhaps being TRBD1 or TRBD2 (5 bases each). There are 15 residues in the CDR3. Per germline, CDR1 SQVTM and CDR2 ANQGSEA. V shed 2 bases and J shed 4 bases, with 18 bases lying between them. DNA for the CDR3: TGCAGCGTTGAATCGGGGCAGGGTGATCCTTACGAGCAGTACTTC. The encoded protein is CSVESGQGDPYEQYF.

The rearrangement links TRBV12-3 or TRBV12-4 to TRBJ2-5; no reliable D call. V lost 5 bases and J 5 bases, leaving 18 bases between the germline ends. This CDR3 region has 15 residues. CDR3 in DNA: TGTGCCAGCAGTCCCGAGTCGAGATCCCGGGAGACCCAGTACTTC. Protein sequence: CASSPESRSRETQYF.

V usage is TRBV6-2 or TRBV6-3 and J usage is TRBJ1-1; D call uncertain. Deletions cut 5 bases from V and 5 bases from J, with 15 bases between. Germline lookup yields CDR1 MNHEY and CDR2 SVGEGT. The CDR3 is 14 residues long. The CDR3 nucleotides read TGTGCCAGCAGTCAACGGGAAGCTCGGACTGAAGCTTTCTTT. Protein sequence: CASSQREARTEAFF.

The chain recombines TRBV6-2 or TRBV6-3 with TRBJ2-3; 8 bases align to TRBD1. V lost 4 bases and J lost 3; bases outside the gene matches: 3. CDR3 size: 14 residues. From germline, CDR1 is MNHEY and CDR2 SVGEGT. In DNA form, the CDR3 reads TGTGCCAGCAGTTCGGGACAGGTGACAGATACGCAGTATTTT. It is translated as CASSSGQVTDTQYF.

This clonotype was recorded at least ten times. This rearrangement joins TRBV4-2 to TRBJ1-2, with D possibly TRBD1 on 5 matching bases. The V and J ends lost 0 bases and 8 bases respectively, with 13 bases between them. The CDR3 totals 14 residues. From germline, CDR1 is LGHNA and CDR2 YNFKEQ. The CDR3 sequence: CASSQDGARDGYTF. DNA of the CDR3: TGTGCCAGCAGCCAAGATGGTGCGCGGGACGGCTACACCTTC.